The 9 T cell receptor beta chains reported below all come from one sample, sequenced in a study of shared clonotypes between healthy human individuals. Profiling relied on immunoSEQ multiplex PCR, and the TCRdb table lists in-frame clones only, not all of them. The table shows more than 550,000 clones, with over 60% occurring only once. The source material was memory CD4+ T cells sorted from blood. Specified subset: CD45RA-negative fraction. These receptor sequences come from a woman aged 25 to 39 in good health.

This clone was seen a few times. This chain links TRBV27 with TRBJ2-2; 9 bases fit TRBD2. The length of the CDR3 is 16 residues. Trimming at V came to 2 bases and at J to 3 bases, leaving 4 bases not matched to a gene. Looked up from germline, CDR1 is MNHEY and CDR2 is SMNVEV (reference sequence). The CDR3 nucleotides read TGTGCCAGCAGTTTAGGGAGCGGGAGGCACACCGGGGAGCTGTTTTTT. Its protein is CASSLGSGRHTGELFF.

The chain couples TRBV18 to TRBJ1-5, with 7 positions matching TRBD1. Per germline, CDR1 KGHSH and CDR2 LQKENI. V shed 5 bases and J 2 bases; nucleotides not matched to a gene: 3. CDR3 length equals 14 residues. The CDR3 nucleotides read TGTGCCAGCTCATGGGACAGCGGCAATCAGCCCCAGCATTTT. As protein: CASSWDSGNQPQHF.

This clone was seen once. The chain has TRBV19 and TRBJ1-2; D perhaps matches TRBD1 (5 bases). V was shortened by 5 bases and J by 0 bases, with 16 bases between the two germline ends. Germline CDR1 LNHDA, CDR2 SQIVND (reference sequence). This CDR3 has 16 residues. The chain's CDR3 is CASSPGTGKANYGYTF. DNA for the CDR3: TGTGCCAGTAGTCCGGGGACGGGAAAAGCTAACTATGGCTACACCTTC.

In this sample, this clone turned up once. V and J are TRBV28 and TRBJ2-1; TRBD2 aligns across 8 bases. V lost 3 bases, J lost 3 bases, and 10 bases stayed unmatched. The CDR3 has 17 amino acids. In germline, CDR1 is MDHEN, CDR2 SYDVKM. The DNA for the CDR3 is TGTGCCAGCAGTTTTGTTGTTGGCGGGAGGTTCTACAATGAGCAGTTCTTC. It codes for CASSFVVGGRFYNEQFF.

This clone was counted ten times or more. This chain connects TRBV7-6 to TRBJ1-5, with D perhaps TRBD1 (5 bases). Trimming took 4 bases from V and 2 from J, leaving 9 bases between them. Germline loops: CDR1 SGHVS, CDR2 FNYEAQ. The CDR3 spans 14 residues. The CDR3 coding sequence is TGTGCCAGCAGCTCTCAGGGTGGCAATCAGCCCCAGCATTTT. Translation: CASSSQGGNQPQHF.

The genes are TRBV11-2 and TRBJ2-1; D perhaps matches TRBD2 (9 bases). CDR1 and CDR2 (germline): SGHAT, FQNNGV. This CDR3 is 17 amino acids long. V gave up 3 bases and J gave up 6 bases, with 21 bases separating them. CDR3 coding DNA: TGTGCCAGCAGCTTGGTCTGGTCTAGCGGGACAGGCAATGAGCAGTTCTTC. Encoded protein: CASSLVWSSGTGNEQFF. Complete variable domain (other parts from reference TRBV11-2 and TRBJ2-1): EAGVAQSPRYKIIEKRQSVAFWCNPISGHATLYWYQQILGQGPKLLIQFQNNGVVDDSQLPKDRFSAERLKGVDSTLKIQPAKLEDSAVYLCASSLVWSSGTGNEQFFGPGTRLTVL.

There are a few counts of this clone. The chain uses TRBV6-1 and TRBJ2-1; the D gene is possibly TRBD1 (6 bases). There are 13 residues in the CDR3. Trimming left V 7 bases short and J 3 bases short, with 10 bases between. Germline CDR1 MNHNS, CDR2 SASEGT. CDR3 residues: CASIRDNYNEQFF. The CDR3 coding sequence is TGTGCCAGCATCCGGGACAACTACAATGAGCAGTTCTTC.

The count of this clone is one. This rearrangement joins TRBV7-5 to TRBJ1-1. TRBV7-5 is an annotated pseudogene. The CDR3 runs 17 residues. The CDR3: CVRSFGGQAKWNTEAFF. Here the CDR3 DNA reads TGTGTCAGAAGCTTTGGGGGGCAGGCGAAATGGAACACTGAAGCTTTCTTT.

The chain links TRBV5-6 to TRBJ1-1, with D possibly being TRBD1 (5 bases). The CDR3 is made up of 14 amino acids. Between the trimmed V and J ends, which lost 2 bases and 5 bases, there was a span of 13 bases. Germline V gene lookup returns CDR1 SGHDT and CDR2 YYEEEE. The CDR3 DNA follows: TGTGCCAGCAGCTTCACGGGGGTGTGGACTGAAGCTTTCTTT. Translated, it gives CASSFTGVWTEAFF.